This T cell receptor beta chain is drawn from a study of OX40 agonist ivuxolimab in advanced cancers. General study points: At 0.1 to 3.0 mg/kg and by week 6, clonal expansion occurred in CD4+ and CD8+ blood T cells.

The cohort excluded patients with autoimmune disease history or systemic immunosuppression. Drawing of blood for sampling happened at baseline, at cycle 4 day 1, and at cycle 7 day 1. In the case of this clone: Its specificity is unknown.

Here immunoSEQ multiplex PCR was the method, and the copy in TCRdb shows in-frame clones only, minus some. The sample shows 90,000 to 100,000 clones, 89% of them seen only once. The TCR originated in an adult with an advanced solid tumor such as melanoma, head and neck, liver or kidney cancer. The sample consisted of CD4+ or CD8+ T cells sorted from blood, taken in a trial of the OX40 agonist ivuxolimab.

As DNA, the CDR3 is TGTGCCAGCAGCACGGGAACAGGGGCAGGCGGCTATGGCTACACCTTC. Protein: CASSTGTGAGGYGYTF. This chain connects TRBV9 to TRBJ1-2; 7 nucleotides line up with TRBD1. This CDR3 is 16 amino acids long. V shed 4 bases, J shed 4 bases, and the junction held 13 bases outside the gene matches. Germline CDR1 is SGDLS and CDR2 is YYNGEE.